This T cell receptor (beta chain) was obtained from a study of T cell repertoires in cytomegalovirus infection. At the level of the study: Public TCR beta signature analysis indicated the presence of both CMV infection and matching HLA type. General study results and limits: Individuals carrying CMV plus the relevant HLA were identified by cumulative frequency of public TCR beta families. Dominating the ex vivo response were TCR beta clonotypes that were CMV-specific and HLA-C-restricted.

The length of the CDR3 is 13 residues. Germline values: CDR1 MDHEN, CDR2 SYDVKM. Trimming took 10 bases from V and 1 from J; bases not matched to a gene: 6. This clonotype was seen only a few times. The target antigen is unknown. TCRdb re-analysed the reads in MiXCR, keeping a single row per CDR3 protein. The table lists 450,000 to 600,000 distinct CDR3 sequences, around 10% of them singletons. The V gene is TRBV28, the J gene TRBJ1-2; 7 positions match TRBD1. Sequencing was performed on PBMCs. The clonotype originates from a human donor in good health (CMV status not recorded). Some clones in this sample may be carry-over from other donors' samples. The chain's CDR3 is CATWDSLNYGYTF. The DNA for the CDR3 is TGTGCCACATGGGACAGCCTTAACTATGGCTACACCTTC.